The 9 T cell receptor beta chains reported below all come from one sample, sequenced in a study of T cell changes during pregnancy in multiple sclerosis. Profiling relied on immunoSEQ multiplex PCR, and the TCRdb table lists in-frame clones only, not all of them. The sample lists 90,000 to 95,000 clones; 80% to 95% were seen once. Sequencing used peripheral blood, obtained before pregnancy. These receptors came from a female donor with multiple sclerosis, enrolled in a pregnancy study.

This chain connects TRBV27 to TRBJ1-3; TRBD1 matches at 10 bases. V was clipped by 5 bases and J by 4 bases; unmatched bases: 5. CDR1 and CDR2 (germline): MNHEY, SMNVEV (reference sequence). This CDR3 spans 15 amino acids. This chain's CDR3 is CASSLGQGVGNTIYF. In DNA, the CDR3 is TGTGCCAGCAGTCTCGGACAGGGGGTCGGAAACACCATATATTTT.

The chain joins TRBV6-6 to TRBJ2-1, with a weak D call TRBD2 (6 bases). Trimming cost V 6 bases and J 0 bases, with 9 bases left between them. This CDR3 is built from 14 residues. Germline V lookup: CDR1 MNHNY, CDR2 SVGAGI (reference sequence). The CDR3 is CASRPGLSYNEQFF. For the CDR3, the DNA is TGTGCCAGCAGACCGGGACTCTCCTACAATGAGCAGTTCTTC.

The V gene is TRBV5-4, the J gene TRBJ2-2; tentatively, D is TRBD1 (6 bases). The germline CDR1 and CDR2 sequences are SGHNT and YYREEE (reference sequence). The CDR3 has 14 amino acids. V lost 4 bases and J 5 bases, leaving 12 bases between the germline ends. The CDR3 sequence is CASSGGQLTGELFF. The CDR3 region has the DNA TGTGCCAGCAGCGGAGGACAGTTAACCGGGGAGCTGTTTTTT.

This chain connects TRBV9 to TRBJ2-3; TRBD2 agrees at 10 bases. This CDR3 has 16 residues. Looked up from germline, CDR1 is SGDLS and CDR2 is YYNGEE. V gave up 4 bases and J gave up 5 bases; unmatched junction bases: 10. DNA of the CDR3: TGTGCCAGCAGCCCCCGCATAGCGGGGGGCGGAGATACGCAGTATTTT. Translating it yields CASSPRIAGGGDTQYF.

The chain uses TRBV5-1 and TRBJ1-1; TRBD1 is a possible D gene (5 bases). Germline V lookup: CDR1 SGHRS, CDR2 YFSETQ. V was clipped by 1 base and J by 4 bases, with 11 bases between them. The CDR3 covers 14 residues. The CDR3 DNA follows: TGCGCCAGCAGCTTGCGGCAGGGAGGCACTGAAGCTTTCTTT. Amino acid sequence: CASSLRQGGTEAFF. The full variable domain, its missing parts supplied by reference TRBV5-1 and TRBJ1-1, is KAGVTQTPRYLIKTRGQQVTLSCSPISGHRSVSWYQQTPGQGLQFLFEYFSETQRNKGNFPGRFSGRQFSNSRSEMNVSTLELGDSALYLCASSLRQGGTEAFFGQGTRLTVV.

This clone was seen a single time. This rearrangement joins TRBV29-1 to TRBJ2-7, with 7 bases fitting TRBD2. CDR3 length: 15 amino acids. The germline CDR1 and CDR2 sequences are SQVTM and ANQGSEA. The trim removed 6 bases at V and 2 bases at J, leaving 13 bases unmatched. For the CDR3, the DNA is TGCAGCGTCCTTCTGGGGGGGGGTCCCACCTACGAGCAGTACTTC. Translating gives CSVLLGGGPTYEQYF.

CDR3 coding DNA: TGTGCCTGGAGTGCGCAGGCCGGGGTTAATGAAAAACTGTTTTTT. Translation: CAWSAQAGVNEKLFF. The chain combines TRBV30 with TRBJ1-4; no definite D call. V lost 1 base to trimming and J lost 4 bases, with 13 bases between them. The CDR3 consists of 15 residues. Germline V lookup: CDR1 GTSNPN, CDR2 SVGIG (reference sequence).

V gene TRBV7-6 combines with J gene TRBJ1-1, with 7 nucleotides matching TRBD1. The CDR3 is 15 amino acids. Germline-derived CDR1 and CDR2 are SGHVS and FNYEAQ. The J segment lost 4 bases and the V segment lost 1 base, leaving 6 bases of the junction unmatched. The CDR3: CASSLGRQGSTEAFF. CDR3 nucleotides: TGTGCCAGCAGCTTAGGAAGACAGGGTAGCACTGAAGCTTTCTTT.

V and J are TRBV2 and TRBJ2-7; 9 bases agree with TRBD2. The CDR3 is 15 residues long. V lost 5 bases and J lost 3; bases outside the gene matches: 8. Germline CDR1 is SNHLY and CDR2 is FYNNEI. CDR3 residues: CASSPKTSGYYEQYF. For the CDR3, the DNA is TGTGCCAGCAGTCCAAAGACTAGCGGATACTACGAGCAGTACTTC.